This TCR beta chain appears in the sequencing data of a study of CD8 T cells in ankylosing spondylitis. This CDR3 is 15 amino acids long. Germline V gene lookup returns CDR1 SGHAT and CDR2 FQNNGV. V lost 4 bases and J lost 7; bases outside the gene matches: 8. This clonotype was detected many times. Its antigen is unidentified. Overall study results and limits: Reportedly, matched ankylosing spondylitis synovial fluid was significantly enriched for disease-linked clones. Ankylosing spondylitis blood seemed to carry a telltale TCR beta motif made of several highly homologous variants. Disease-associated clonotypes exhibited CD8+ identity and were relatively infrequent in peripheral blood.

Quantitative 5'-RACE with molecular barcodes generated TCR beta libraries. Using its own MiXCR run on the 5' RACE reads, TCRdb lists one record per CDR3 protein. Altogether 400,000 or so distinct CDR3 sequences are present, around 26% being singletons, with the ten largest covering over 0.8%. J is TRBJ1-5 and V is TRBV11-2; 9 positions match TRBD1. The sequenced sample consisted of blood, either unsorted or a sorted T cell fraction (not recorded which). This clonotype was sampled from a male donor with ankylosing spondylitis. CDR3 protein: CASSSGTGTRQPQHF. The CDR3 nucleotides read TGTGCCAGCAGCTCGGGGACAGGGACTCGCCAGCCCCAGCATTTT.